This T cell receptor beta chain was sequenced for a study of blood T cell repertoires in COVID-19 (dated by TCRdb to about 2020). Turning to the overall study: Collaborator samples came from the United States, Italy and Spain and covered acute and convalescent phases of COVID-19. HLA class I and class II types, where available, came from metadata supplied by the sample provider rather than from assay-based typing. A de-identified subject ID, COVID-19 status, age in years and sex were almost always included in the sample metadata. The samples were drawn from two sources: the first 160 participants of the ongoing ImmuneRACE study, and approximately 1,300 subjects contributed by 6 global collaborators. The material from the prospective study consisted of cDNA or gDNA derived from T cells, B-cell-depleted T cells, or PBMCs. The dataset comprised deeply sampled blood TCRbeta repertoires from subjects exposed to, actively infected with, or recovered from COVID-19. A freely available public database, intended as a resource for researchers studying the immune response to SARS-CoV-2, is where the repertoires were released. General findings and caveats noted by the study authors: The amount of clinical and demographic metadata varied by source and participant and was provided uncurated.

With regard to this clone: The antigen it recognizes is unknown. No base qualities exist here, and no much larger clone lies one base off it.

The immunoSEQ Assay, a bias-controlled multiplex PCR, was used to amplify TCRbeta CDR3 regions from genomic DNA. The study's processing was this. Nucleated cell counts per sample were estimated from amplification of reference gene primers within the assay. Sequence reads were collapsed and filtered to measure the absolute abundance of every unique TCRbeta CDR3 rearrangement. For each sample, productive Simpson clonality was calculated as the square root of Simpson's diversity index over productive rearrangements. TCRdb's version of the immuneACCESS table is confined to in-frame rearrangements and falls short of the full clone set. An unresolved V gene accounts for under half of the shortfall where checked; the remainder is of unknown origin. Clonal size and the V and J genes are those of that table, whereas D and trimming came from the DNA. The sample includes hundreds of thousands of clones, with around 87% observed a single time. The ten biggest clones cover roughly 9.4% of the sample.

Enrolling through a virtual design, the prospective study's participants ranged in age from about 18 to 89 years and lived across some 22 United States geographic areas. In the prospective study, participants were assigned to cohorts based on the clinical history participants reported in a screening survey and a study questionnaire. ImmuneRACE Cohort 3 recovered participants were defined by two consecutive negative NP/OP PCR tests, healthcare professional clearance, or symptom resolution. In the prospective study, mobile phlebotomists collected whole blood, serum and a nasopharyngeal or oropharyngeal swab from each participant. Prospective study participants could optionally give additional blood draws and questionnaires over an approximately 2-month period. Before DNA extraction, prospective study blood samples were shipped either frozen or at room temperature. Its CDR3 holds 18 amino acids, cysteine through phenylalanine. Only the CDR3 region is kept as DNA, spanning 54 bases read in frame from base 1. V and J lose 5 bases and 2 bases, and a span of 24 bases separates them. The germline V gene (reference sequence) provides CDR1 SEHNR and CDR2 FQNEAQ.

The chain is encoded by TRBV7-9 joined to TRBJ2-5; the best D guess is TRBD1, with 7 bases matching. Sequenced input: PBMCs or T cells enriched from blood (not recorded which). The sequence was collected from a woman between 50 and 59 years old who had recovered from COVID-19. Here the CDR3 is given as CASSPRRAGGSMQETQYF. The nucleotide sequence reads TGTGCCAGCAGCCCCAGACGGGCAGGGGGGTCCATGCAAGAGACCCAGTACTTC.